This note documents a single T cell receptor (beta chain) sequence. The sample comes from a study of blood T cell repertoires in COVID-19. Overall study context: The samples span acute and convalescent COVID-19 from the United States, Italy and Spain. The analysed material was cDNA or gDNA that came from T cells, B-cell-depleted T cells, or PBMCs.

Per the original methods: Scientists estimated how many nucleated cells there were by amplifying reference gene primers. Libraries were prepared by immunoSEQ multiplex PCR; TCRdb keeps only in-frame clonotypes and omits some of them. From that table come the V and J calls and clone size; the DNA was used to work out D and trimming. The sample yields roughly 170,000 clones, about 85% seen once. The origin of this receptor is a woman in her forties or fifties with COVID-19, enrolled during active disease. Specimen: peripheral blood.

This CDR3 reads CASSLQQGASGYTF. CDR3 nucleotides: TGTGCCAGCAGCTTACAGCAGGGGGCAAGTGGCTACACCTTC. The rearrangement uses TRBV5-6 and TRBJ1-2; 8 bases line up with TRBD1. Germline V gives CDR1 SGHDT, CDR2 YYEEEE. This CDR3 contains 14 residues. V lost 2 bases, J lost 7 bases, and 7 bases stayed unmatched.